These 5 T cell receptor beta chains came from one sample sequenced in a study of T cell clones after liver transplantation. TCRdb keeps only in-frame clones here, not all; method: immunoSEQ multiplex PCR. The repertoire holds about 8,900 clones, about 72% seen once, with over 20% in the top ten. The source material was CD8+ T cells from blood, sampled at the approximately 16-month timepoint. The receptors were sampled from a human patient who received a liver transplant. Some T cells may have originated in the graft donor.

Relative to its sample, this clone is large (0.1 to 1%). V gene TRBV14 combines with J gene TRBJ1-6; D remains unclear. Deletions cut 2 bases from V and 8 bases from J, with 10 bases between. The CDR3 runs 14 residues. Germline V lookup: CDR1 SGHDN, CDR2 FVKESK. The CDR3 loop reads CASSQWGIDSPLHF. In nucleotides, the CDR3 is TGTGCCAGCAGCCAATGGGGTATTGATTCACCCCTCCACTTT.

The gene calls are TRBV2 and TRBJ2-2, with D unresolved. Trimming pared 8 bases from V and 0 bases from J, leaving 7 bases between. The germline V gene has CDR1 SNHLY and CDR2 FYNNEI. The CDR3 spans 13 residues. Written as DNA, the CDR3 is TGTGCCAGCGATACAGCGAACACCGGGGAGCTGTTTTTT. Amino acid sequence: CASDTANTGELFF.

The chain joins TRBV6-1 to TRBJ2-2; 11 bases are shared with TRBD2. This CDR3 contains 15 residues. J lost 6 bases, V lost 0 bases, and 0 bases had no gene match. The germline gives CDR1 MNHNS, CDR2 SASEGT. The chain's CDR3 is CASSEASGGAGELFF. In DNA, the CDR3 is TGTGCCAGCAGTGAAGCTAGCGGGGGGGCCGGGGAGCTGTTTTTT.

The V gene is TRBV29-1, the J gene TRBJ2-1; D ambiguous. The V end lost 0 bases, the J end lost 6 bases, and 0 bases lay between the germline ends. This CDR3 is 10 amino acids long. Germline values: CDR1 SQVTM, CDR2 ANQGSEA. The CDR3 sequence is CSVEDNEQFF. The CDR3 DNA sequence: TGCAGCGTTGAAGACAATGAGCAGTTCTTC.

This clone appeared once. One junction end disagrees with the germline gene, perhaps due to a read error. The chain joins TRBV30 to TRBJ2-2, with D perhaps assigned TRBD1 or TRBD2 (6 bases each). CDR1 and CDR2 (germline): GTSNPN, SVGIG (reference sequence). The CDR3 extends over 10 amino acids. The CDR3 region has the DNA TGTGCCTGGAGAGGAGGGGGGCTGTTTTTT. This sequence encodes CAWRGGGLFF.